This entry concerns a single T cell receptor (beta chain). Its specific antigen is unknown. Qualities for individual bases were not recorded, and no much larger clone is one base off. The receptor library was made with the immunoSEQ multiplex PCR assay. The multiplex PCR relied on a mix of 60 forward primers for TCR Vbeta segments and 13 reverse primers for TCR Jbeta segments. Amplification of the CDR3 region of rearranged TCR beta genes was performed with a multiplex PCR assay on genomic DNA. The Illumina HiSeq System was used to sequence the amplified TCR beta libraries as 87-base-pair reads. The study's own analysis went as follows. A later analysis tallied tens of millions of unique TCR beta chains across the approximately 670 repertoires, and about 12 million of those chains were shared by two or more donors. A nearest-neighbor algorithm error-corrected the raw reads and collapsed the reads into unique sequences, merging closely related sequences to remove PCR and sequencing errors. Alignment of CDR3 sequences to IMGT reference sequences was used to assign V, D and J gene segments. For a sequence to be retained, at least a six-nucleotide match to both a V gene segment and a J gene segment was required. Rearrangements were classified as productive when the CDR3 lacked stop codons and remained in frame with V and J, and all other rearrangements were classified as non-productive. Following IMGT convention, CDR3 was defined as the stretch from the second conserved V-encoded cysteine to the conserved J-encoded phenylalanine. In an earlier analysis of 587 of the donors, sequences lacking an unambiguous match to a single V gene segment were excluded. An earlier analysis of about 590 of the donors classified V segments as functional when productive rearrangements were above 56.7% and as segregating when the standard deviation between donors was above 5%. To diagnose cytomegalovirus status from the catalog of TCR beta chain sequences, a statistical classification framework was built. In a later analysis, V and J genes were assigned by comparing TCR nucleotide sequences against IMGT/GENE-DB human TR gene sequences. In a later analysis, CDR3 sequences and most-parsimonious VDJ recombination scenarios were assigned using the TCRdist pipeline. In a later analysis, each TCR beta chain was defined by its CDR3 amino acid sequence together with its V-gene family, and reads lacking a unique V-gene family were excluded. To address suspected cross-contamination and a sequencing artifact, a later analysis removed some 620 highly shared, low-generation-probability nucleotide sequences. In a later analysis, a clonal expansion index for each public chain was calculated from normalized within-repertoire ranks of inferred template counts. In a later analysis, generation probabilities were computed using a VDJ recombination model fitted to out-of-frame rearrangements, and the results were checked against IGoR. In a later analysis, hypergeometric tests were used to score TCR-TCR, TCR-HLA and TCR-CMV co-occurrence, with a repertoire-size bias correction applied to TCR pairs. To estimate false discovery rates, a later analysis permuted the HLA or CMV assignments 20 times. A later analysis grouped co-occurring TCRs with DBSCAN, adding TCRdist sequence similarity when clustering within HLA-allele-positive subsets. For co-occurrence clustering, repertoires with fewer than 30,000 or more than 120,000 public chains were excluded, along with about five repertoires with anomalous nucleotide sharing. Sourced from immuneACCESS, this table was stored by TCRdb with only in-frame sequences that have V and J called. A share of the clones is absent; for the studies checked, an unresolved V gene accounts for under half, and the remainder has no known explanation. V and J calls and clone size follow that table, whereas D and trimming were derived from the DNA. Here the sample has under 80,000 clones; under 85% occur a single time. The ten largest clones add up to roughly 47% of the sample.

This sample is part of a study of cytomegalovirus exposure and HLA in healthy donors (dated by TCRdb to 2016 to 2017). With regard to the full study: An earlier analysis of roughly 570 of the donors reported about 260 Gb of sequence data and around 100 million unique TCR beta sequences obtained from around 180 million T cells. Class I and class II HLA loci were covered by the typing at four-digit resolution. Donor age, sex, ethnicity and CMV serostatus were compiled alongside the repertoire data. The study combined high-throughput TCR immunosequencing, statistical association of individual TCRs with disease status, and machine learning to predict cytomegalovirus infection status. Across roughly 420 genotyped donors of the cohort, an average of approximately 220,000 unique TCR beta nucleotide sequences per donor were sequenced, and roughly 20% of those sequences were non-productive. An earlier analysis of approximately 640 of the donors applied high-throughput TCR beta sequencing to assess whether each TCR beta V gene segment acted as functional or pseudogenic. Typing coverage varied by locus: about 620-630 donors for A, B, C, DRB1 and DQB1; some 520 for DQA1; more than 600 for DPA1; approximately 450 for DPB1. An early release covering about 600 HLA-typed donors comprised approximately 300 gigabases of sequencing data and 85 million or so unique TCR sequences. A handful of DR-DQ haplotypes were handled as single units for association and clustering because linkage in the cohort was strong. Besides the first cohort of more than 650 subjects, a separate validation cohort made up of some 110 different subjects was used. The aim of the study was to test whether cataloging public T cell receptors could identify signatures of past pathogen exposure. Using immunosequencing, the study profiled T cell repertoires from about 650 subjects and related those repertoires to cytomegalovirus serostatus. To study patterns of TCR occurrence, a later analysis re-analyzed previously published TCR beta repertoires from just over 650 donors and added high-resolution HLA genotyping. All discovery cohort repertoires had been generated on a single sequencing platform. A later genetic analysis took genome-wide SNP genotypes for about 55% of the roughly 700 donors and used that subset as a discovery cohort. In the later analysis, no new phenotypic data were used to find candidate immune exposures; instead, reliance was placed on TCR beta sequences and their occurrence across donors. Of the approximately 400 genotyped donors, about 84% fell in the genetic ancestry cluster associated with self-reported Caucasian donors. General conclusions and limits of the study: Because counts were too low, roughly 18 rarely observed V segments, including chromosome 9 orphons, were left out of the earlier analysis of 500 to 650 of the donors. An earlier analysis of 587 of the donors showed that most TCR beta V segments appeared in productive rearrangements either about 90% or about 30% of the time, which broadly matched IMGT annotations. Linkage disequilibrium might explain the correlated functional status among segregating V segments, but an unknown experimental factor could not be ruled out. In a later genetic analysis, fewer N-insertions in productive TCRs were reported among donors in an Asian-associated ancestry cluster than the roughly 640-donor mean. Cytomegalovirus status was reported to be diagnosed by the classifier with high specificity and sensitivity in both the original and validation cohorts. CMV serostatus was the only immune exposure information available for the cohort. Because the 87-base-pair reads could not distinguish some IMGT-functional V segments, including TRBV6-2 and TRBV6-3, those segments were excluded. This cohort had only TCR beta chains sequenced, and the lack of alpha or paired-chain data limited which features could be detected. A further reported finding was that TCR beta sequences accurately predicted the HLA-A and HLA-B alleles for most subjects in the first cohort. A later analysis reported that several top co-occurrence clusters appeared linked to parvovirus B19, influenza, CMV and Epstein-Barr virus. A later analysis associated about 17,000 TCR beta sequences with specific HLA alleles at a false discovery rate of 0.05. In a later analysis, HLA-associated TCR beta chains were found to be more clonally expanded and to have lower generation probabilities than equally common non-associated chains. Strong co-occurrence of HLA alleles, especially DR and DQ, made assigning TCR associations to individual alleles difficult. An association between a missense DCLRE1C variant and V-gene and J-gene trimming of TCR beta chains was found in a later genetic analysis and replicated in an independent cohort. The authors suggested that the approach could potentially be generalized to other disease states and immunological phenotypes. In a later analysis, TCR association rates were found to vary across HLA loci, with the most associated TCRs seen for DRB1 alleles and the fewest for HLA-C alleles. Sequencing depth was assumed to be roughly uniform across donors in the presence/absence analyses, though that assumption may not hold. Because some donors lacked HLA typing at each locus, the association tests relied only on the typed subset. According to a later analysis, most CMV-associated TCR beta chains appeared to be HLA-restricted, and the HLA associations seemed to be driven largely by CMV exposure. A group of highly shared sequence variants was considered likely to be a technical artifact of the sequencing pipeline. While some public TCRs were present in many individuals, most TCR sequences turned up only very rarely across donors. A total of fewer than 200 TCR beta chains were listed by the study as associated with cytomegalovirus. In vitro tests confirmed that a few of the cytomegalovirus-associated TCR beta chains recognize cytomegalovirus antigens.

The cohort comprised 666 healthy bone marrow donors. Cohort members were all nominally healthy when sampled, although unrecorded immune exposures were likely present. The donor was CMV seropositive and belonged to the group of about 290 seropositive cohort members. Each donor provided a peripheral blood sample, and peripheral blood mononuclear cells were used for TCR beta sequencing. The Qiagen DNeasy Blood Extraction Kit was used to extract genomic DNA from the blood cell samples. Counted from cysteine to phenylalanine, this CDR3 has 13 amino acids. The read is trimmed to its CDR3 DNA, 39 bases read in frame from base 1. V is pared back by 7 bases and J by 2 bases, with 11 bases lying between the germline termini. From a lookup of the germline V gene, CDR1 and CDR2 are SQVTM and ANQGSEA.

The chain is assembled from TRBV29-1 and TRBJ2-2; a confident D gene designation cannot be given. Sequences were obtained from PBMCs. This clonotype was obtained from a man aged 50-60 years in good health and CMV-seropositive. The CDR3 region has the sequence CSAELRNTGELFF. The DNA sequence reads TGCAGCGCCGAGCTTAGAAACACCGGGGAGCTGTTTTTT.